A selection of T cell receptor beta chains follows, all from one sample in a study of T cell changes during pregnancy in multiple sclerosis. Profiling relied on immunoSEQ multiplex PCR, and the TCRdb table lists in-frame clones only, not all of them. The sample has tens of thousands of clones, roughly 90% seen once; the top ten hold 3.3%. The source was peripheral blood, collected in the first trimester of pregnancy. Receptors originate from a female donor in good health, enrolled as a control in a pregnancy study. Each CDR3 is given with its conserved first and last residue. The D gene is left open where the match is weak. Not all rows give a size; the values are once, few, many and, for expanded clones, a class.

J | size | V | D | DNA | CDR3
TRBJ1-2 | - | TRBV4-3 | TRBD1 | TGCGCCAGCAGCCAAGATCGAGGACAGGGCTATGGCTACACCTTC | CASSQDRGQGYGYTF
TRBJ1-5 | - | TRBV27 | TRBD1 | TGTGCCAGCAGTTTATCAAGGGACAGGGGTTATGGACCCCAGCATTTT | CASSLSRDRGYGPQHF
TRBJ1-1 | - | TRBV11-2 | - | TGTGCCAGCAGCTCTAGAGGGCCCACTAACACTGAAGCTTTCTTT | CASSSRGPTNTEAFF
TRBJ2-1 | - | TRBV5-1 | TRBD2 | TGCGCCAGCAGCTTGACTAGCGGAAGCTCCTACAATGAGCAGTTCTTC | CASSLTSGSSYNEQFF
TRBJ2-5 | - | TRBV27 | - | TGTGCCAGCAGTCTAGCACAGGGTGCGCCCTCAGAAGAGACCCAGTACTTC | CASSLAQGAPSEETQYF
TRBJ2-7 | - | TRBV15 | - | TGTGCCACCAGCGACTTACAGGGCTACGAGCAGTACTTC | CATSDLQGYEQYF
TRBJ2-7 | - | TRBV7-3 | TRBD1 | TGTGCCAGCAGCAAAACAGGGGATGGCGAGCAGTACTTC | CASSKTGDGEQYF
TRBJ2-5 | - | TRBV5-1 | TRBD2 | TGCGCCAGCAGCTTAACTAGCGGTTTACAAGAGACCCAGTACTTC | CASSLTSGLQETQYF
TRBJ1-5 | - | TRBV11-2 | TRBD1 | TGTGCCAGCGAAAACAGGGGAAATGGGCAGCCCCAGCATTTT | CASENRGNGQPQHF
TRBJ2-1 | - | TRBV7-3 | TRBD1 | TGTGCCAGCAGCTCGGGCAGGGGGAAGGTAGAGCAGTTCTTC | CASSSGRGKVEQFF
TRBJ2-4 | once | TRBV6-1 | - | TGTGCCAGCAGTGCTCCACAGGGTGGGTTAGCCAAAAACATTCAGTACTTC | CASSAPQGGLAKNIQYF
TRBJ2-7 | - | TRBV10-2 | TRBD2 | TGCGCCAGCAGTGGAGGGCAGCGGGAGGCGTCCTACGAGCAGTACTTC | CASSGGQREASYEQYF
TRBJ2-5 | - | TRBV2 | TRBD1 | TGTGCCAGCAGCAACAGGGGCAGCCTGCAAGAGACCCAGTACTTC | CASSNRGSLQETQYF
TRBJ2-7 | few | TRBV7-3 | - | TGTGCCAGTCCCAACGGGGGAAGGGGTCCCGAGCAGTACTTC | CASPNGGRGPEQYF